The sequence of this TCR beta chain was determined in a study of cytomegalovirus exposure and HLA in healthy donors. About the study: Around 80 million unique TCRs from HLA-typed donors were held in an early data release. General study points: Later work found that TCR association rates differed between HLA loci; DRB1 had the most and HLA-C the fewest. The CMV antigen specificity of a few CMV-associated chains was confirmed through in vitro analysis. CMV serostatus was the only recorded immune exposure for donors.

This clone was counted between two and nine times. No antigen is known for it. After removal of 4 bases from V and 2 bases from J, the junction contained 6 bases not matched to a gene. Germline V gene lookup returns CDR1 SGHDT and CDR2 YYEEEE. The CDR3 consists of 16 residues. The PCR was carried out with 60 Vbeta primers and 13 Jbeta primers. Produced via immunoSEQ multiplex PCR; TCRdb's table is partial and in-frame only. The sample carries 90,000 to 110,000 clones, roughly 15% recorded once. The V call is TRBV5-6, the J call TRBJ2-3; 11 positions agree with TRBD2. The source is a female donor in good health and CMV-seronegative. Sequencing was done on a sample of PBMCs. The DNA of the CDR3 is TGTGCCAGCAGCCTAAGACTAGCGGGGATCACAGATACGCAGTATTTT. This sequence encodes CASSLRLAGITDTQYF.